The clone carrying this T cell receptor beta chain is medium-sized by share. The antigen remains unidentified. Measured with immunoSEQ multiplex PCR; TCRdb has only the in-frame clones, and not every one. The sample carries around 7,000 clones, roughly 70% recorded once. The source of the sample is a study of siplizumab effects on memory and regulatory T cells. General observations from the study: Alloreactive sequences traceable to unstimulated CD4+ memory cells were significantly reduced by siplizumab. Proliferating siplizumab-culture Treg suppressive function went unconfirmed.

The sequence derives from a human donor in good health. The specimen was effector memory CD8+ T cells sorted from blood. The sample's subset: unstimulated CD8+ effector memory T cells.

The CDR3 DNA is TGTGCCAGTAGGGGAGGGGACTACGAGCAGTACTTC. This gives the protein CASRGGDYEQYF. The genes are TRBV11-3 and TRBJ2-7; 7 nucleotides line up with TRBD2. CDR1 and CDR2 (germline): SGHNT, YENEEA. V trimming: 9 bases; J trimming: 3 bases; junction bases outside the gene matches: 5. This CDR3 is 12 amino acids long.